A selection of T cell receptor beta chains follows, all from one sample in a study of T cells after yellow fever vaccination. TCRdb reprocessed the 5' RACE reads via MiXCR and lists one record per CDR3 protein. The data show just under 600,000 distinct CDR3 sequences, with 13% seen just once and over 11% held by the top ten. The sample consisted of PBMCs, taken on the day of the yellow fever booster vaccination. Receptors originate from a young man who received the YFV17D yellow fever vaccine. Each CDR3 is given with its conserved first and last residue.

TRBV7-2 CASSPTGVNLYEQYF
TRBV7-9 CASSLVAGQNNEQFF
TRBV5-6 CASSYRENGNTGELFF
TRBV5-8 CASSLVPWGGVQYF
TRBV10-2 CASNIWIGRDEQFF
TRBV6-6 CASSYSTATGLYF
TRBV27 CASSPGTVQTQYF
TRBV6-2/TRBV6-3 CASIRIAGGNEQFF
TRBV7-2 CASSSGTANNEQFF
TRBV5-1 CASSLARTRYSPLHF
TRBV20-1 CSARGTGEQFF
TRBV12-3/TRBV12-4 CASSLRTSGNTIYF
TRBV7-3 CASSSVPAGESNEQFF
TRBV5-1 CASSSGRVNYEQYF
TRBV5-1 CASSPALAGVQETQYF
TRBV29-1 CSVEVPGKAKNIQYF
TRBV20-1 CSAREAAGGYNEQFF
TRBV5-1 CASSWNLAGGIETQYF
TRBV3-1 CAAASGRGNTIYF
TRBV7-2 CASSSPTRNSYNEQFF
TRBV15 CATSREGLVNIQYF
TRBV19 CARPPPDRSYEQYF
TRBV27 CASSFVKAGEHEQYF
TRBV6-1 CASSRVGTEAFF
TRBV28 CASSLFREVIYEQYF
TRBV4-2 CASSQDLKSYGYTF
TRBV7-2 CASSLGLLTTDTQYF
TRBV28 CASNSRREAFF
TRBV6-5 CASSYSASLSYEQYF
TRBV5-1 CASSLGAGVGETQYF
TRBV29-1 CSTYRNLYGYTF
TRBV6-2/TRBV6-3 CASNDPGHSPLHF
TRBV12-3/TRBV12-4 CASSPKGPMGGYTF
TRBV7-2 CASSNTGGVGYTF
TRBV19 CASRKPTGISLNTEAFF
TRBV30 CAWSFNTGLEQYF
TRBV7-8 CASSSTGAIEAFF
TRBV20-1 CSGMRGLPETQYF
TRBV7-2 CASSLRGYGDIGEQYF
TRBV20-1 CSAIAGKETQYF
TRBV6-5 CASSYSGTGFDEQFF
TRBV18 CASSPFGVNTEAFF
TRBV7-2 CASSWSSYNEQFF
TRBV30 CAWITSGNEKLFF
TRBV27 CASSSGLAGGPYEQYF